This is a list of T cell receptor beta chains from one sample in a study of blood T cells in healthy people across ages. TCRdb called the 5' RACE reads again in MiXCR, with one record for every CDR3 protein. Of some 900,000 distinct CDR3 sequences detected, 29% appear once; the ten largest clones hold 15% to 20%. Material for sequencing was blood. These receptors all stem from an elderly woman in good health. The CDR3 runs from the conserved cysteine through the conserved F or W. The size of a clone is reported for some rows only, either as once, few or many, or as a class for expanded clones.

abundance | j_gene | v_gene | CDR3aa
. | TRBJ2-3 | TRBV6-6 | CASSTHWGDTQYF
many | TRBJ2-6 | TRBV19 | CASSWLFRANVLTF
. | . | TRBV18 | CASSLSGSRQETQYF
many | TRBJ2-1 | TRBV7-9 | CASSVSGGVRNEQFF
few | TRBJ1-2 | TRBV4-1 | CASSLPTRGGYGYTF
. | TRBJ2-7 | TRBV6-2/TRBV6-3 | CASKRSGGAYYEQYF
. | TRBJ2-1 | TRBV29-1 | CSVSDRGWNEQFF
many | TRBJ2-3 | TRBV27 | CASSSRGQISTDTQYF
many | TRBJ2-3 | TRBV6-6 | CASSHLRGALGDTQYF
. | TRBJ1-5 | TRBV12-3/TRBV12-4 | CASSLMGRRDQPQHF
many | TRBJ2-1 | TRBV6-6 | CASSYQTRVGNEQFF
many | TRBJ2-5 | TRBV27 | CASKGGNQETQYF
. | TRBJ1-2 | TRBV12-3/TRBV12-4 | CASSKGSYLYSYGYTF
many | TRBJ2-5 | TRBV27 | CASSSIQGRGQYF
few | TRBJ1-4 | TRBV20-1 | CSASEFGSPATNEKLFF
. | TRBJ2-2 | TRBV3-1 | CASSQRLAGGGELFF
. | TRBJ2-1 | TRBV30 | CAWGQGANEQFF
. | TRBJ1-1 | TRBV5-1 | CASSLAGRLTEAFF
many | TRBJ1-4 | TRBV6-5 | CASRIGQTNEKLFF
many | TRBJ2-1 | TRBV20-1 | CSASAGSRGAHNEQFF
many | TRBJ2-5 | TRBV24-1 | CATSVGAGASETQYF
many | TRBJ2-1 | TRBV6-1 | CASTTPGLAGVGQFF
. | TRBJ2-1 | TRBV7-2 | CASSPSGALSYNEQFF
few | TRBJ1-3 | TRBV30 | CAWRGYGNTIYF
many | TRBJ2-3 | TRBV13 | CASSLGGSGTDTQYF
many | TRBJ2-3 | TRBV6-2/TRBV6-3 | CASIAGGSDTQYF
once | TRBJ1-1 | TRBV27 | CVSSKNGHTEAFF
many | TRBJ1-5 | TRBV12-3/TRBV12-4 | CASRGLENQPQHF
. | TRBJ1-1 | TRBV4-3 | CASSQRGPLEAFF
many | TRBJ2-3 | TRBV12-3/TRBV12-4 | CASRPGLAGVTDTQYF
few | TRBJ2-2 | TRBV7-2 | CASSFTSTGELFF
many | TRBJ1-2 | TRBV7-9 | CASRRDREDGYTF
many | TRBJ2-7 | TRBV20-1 | CSARDAGTGYEQYF
few | TRBJ2-3 | TRBV19 | CASSITAVTDTQYF
many | TRBJ2-5 | TRBV5-1 | CASSLIPGAQETQYF
. | TRBJ2-3 | TRBV28 | CASTTNGHSTDTQYF
few | TRBJ1-5 | TRBV20-1 | CSARDRAFSNQPQHF
. | TRBJ2-1 | TRBV7-9 | CASSPGTSGDSYNEQFF
many | TRBJ2-3 | TRBV12-3/TRBV12-4 | CASSPGGGTDTQYF
. | TRBJ2-3 | TRBV5-1 | CASSSRACSTDTQYF
many | TRBJ2-3 | TRBV5-1 | CASSLDPSTDTQYF
few | TRBJ2-7 | TRBV20-1 | CGARDGPGDTYEQYF
many | TRBJ2-3 | TRBV5-1 | CASSLPGVGSKDTQYF
many | TRBJ2-1 | TRBV5-1 | CASRGGGDEQFF
many | TRBJ2-5 | TRBV7-9 | CASSRRGVETQYF
few | TRBJ1-1 | TRBV6-2/TRBV6-3 | CASSNAGRGTEAFF
many | TRBJ2-6 | TRBV4-1 | CASSPYKQGTGANVLTF
few | TRBJ1-2 | TRBV27 | CASSLGGSNDGYTF
many | TRBJ2-2 | TRBV20-1 | CSAPSKRDRDGTGELFF
. | TRBJ1-2 | TRBV12-3/TRBV12-4 | CASSPNGDGYTF
many | TRBJ2-1 | TRBV11-3 | CASSSSWRDEQFF
. | TRBJ1-4 | TRBV7-2 | CASSPGRGKEKLFF
many | TRBJ1-4 | TRBV6-6 | CASSYSKGGNEKLFF